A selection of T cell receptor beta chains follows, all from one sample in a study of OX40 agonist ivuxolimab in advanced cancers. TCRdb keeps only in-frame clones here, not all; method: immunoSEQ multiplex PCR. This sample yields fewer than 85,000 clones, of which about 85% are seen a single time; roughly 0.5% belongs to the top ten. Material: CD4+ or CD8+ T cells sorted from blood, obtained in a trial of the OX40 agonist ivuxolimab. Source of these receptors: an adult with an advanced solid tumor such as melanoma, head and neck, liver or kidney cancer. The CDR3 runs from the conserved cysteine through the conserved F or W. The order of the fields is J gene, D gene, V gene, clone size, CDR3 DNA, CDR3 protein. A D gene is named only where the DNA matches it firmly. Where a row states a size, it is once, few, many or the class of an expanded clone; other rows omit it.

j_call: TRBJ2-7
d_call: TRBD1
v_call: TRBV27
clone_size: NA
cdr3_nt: TGTGCCAGCAGTTTACGAACCCCCGAGACAGGGACGCCCTACGAGCAGTACTTC
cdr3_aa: CASSLRTPETGTPYEQYF

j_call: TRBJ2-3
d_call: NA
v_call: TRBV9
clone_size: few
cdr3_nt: TGTGCCAGCAGCGTATCCCTAGGAAATAGAGATACGCAGTATTTT
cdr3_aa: CASSVSLGNRDTQYF

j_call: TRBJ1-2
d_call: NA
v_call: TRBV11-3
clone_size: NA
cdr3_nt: TGTGCCAGCAGCCCTCGGGAAGGGCTTACGGACTATGGCTACACCTTC
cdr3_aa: CASSPREGLTDYGYTF

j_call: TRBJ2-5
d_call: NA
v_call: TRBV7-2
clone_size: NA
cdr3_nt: TGTGCCACCACCTATGACCCTCAAGAGACCCAGTACTTC
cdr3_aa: CATTYDPQETQYF

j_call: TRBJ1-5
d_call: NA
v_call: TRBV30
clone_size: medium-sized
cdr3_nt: TGTGCCTGGAGGGGAGGGGTGTCGGGCAATCAGCCCCAGCATTTT
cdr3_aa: CAWRGGVSGNQPQHF

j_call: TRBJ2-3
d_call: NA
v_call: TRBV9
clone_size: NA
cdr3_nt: TGTGCCAGCAGCGTAGGCGACGGAGATACGCAGTATTTT
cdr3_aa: CASSVGDGDTQYF

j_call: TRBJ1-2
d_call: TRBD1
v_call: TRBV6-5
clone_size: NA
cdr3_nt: TGTGCCAGCAGTCCGACAGGGATTAGGTACACCTTC
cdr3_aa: CASSPTGIRYTF

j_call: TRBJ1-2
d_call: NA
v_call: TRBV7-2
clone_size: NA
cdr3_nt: TGTGCCAGCAGCCGGACAGCTAACTATGGCTACACCTTC
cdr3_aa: CASSRTANYGYTF

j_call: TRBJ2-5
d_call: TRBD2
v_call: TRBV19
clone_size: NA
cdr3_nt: TGTGCCAGCCGAAATAGCGGGGGAAGGGAGACCCAGTACTTC
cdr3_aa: CASRNSGGRETQYF

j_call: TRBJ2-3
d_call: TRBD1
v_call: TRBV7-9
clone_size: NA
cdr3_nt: TGTGCCAGCAGCTTAGCAACAGGGGGCACAGATACGCAGTATTTT
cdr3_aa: CASSLATGGTDTQYF

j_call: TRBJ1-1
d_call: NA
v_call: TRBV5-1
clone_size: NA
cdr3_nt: TGCGCCAGCAGGGATTCCGGGACCCTTTCTTTATTT
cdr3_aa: CASRDSGTLSLF

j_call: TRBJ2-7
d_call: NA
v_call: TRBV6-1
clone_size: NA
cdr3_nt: TGTGCCAGCATGGGGCAGGCGTCCTACGAGCAGTACTTC
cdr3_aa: CASMGQASYEQYF

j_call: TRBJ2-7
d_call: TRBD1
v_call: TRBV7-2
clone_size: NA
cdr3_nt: TGTGCCAGCAGCTTAGTAGGGCCAGGGGGCTACGAGCAGTACTTC
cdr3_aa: CASSLVGPGGYEQYF

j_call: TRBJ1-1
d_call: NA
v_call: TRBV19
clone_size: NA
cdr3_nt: TGTGCCAGTAGTTTCGGCGGGGGTAACACTGAAGCTTTCTTT
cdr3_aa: CASSFGGGNTEAFF

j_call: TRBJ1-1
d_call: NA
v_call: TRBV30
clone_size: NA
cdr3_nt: TGTGCCTGGAGTGTAGGTGGGAACACTGAAGCTTTCTTT
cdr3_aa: CAWSVGGNTEAFF

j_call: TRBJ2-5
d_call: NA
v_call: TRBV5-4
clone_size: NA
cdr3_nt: TGTGCCAGCAGCTTGGCCCTCCAAGAGACCCAGTACTTC
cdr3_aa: CASSLALQETQYF

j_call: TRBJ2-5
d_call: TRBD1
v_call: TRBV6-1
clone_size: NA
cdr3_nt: TGTGCCAGCAGGACAGGGGGCTGGGAGACCCAGTACTTC
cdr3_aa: CASRTGGWETQYF

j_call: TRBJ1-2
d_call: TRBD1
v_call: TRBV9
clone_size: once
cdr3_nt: TGTGCCAGCAGCGCTTCCGGGACAGGGGGCCGAAACTATGGCTACACCTTC
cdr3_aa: CASSASGTGGRNYGYTF

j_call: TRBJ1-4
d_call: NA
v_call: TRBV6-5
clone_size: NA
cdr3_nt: TGTGCCAGCGGGGGCAGTGAAAAACTGTTTTTT
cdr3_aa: CASGGSEKLFF

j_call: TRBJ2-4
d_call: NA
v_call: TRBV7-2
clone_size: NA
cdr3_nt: TGTGCCAGCAGCTTAGGTGACGCGGGGCGGGACATTCAGTACTTC
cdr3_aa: CASSLGDAGRDIQYF

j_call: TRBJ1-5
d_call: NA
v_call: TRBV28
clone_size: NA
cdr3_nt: TGTGCCAGCAGTTTAGGGTCTGCGGGGGGTCGGCAGCCCCAGCATTTT
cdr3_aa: CASSLGSAGGRQPQHF

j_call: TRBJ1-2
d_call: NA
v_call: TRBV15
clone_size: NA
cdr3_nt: TGTGCCACCAGCACATACTCTCTCCTAAGGGGTAATGGCTACACCTTC
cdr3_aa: CATSTYSLLRGNGYTF

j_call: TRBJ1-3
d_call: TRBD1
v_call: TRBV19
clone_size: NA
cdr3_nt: TGTGCCAGTAGGGGCAGGGGGTTCGAAGGAAACACCATATATTTT
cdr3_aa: CASRGRGFEGNTIYF

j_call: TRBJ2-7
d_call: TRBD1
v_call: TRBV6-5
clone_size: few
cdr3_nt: TGTGCCAGCAGTTACTCGGGGGACAGCCGCTACGAGCAGTACTTC
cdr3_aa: CASSYSGDSRYEQYF

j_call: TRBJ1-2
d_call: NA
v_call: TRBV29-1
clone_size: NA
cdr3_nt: TGCAGCGTTGAAGATTACGGGGGGCCGGGCTACACCTTC
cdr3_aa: CSVEDYGGPGYTF

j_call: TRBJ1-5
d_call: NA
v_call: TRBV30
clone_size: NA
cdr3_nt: TGTGCCTGGAGTGTACAAGAGGATCAGCCCCAGCATTTT
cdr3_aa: CAWSVQEDQPQHF

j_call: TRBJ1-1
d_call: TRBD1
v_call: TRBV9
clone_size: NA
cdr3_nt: TGTGCCAGCAGCGTAGAAGGGGGCGGGGTAGCTTTCTTT
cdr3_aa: CASSVEGGGVAFF